Presented here are 32 T cell receptor beta chains from one specimen sequenced in a study of control samples from healthy donors and cancer patients. The method was immunoSEQ multiplex PCR; TCRdb's version includes in-frame clones alone and lacks a portion of them. In the table there are some 120,000 clones, approximately 87% of which are singletons. Material for sequencing was blood. The source of these receptors is a man aged 25 to 40 in good health.

The chain has TRBV7-2 and TRBJ2-7; tentatively, D is TRBD1 or TRBD2 (5 bases each). The CDR3 has 13 residues. The germline gives CDR1 SGHTA, CDR2 FQGNSA. V gave up 5 bases and J gave up 4 bases, with 12 bases separating them. This CDR3 is CASSPGTGYEQYV. CDR3 nucleotides: TGTGCCAGCAGCCCCGGGACCGGGTACGAGCAGTACGTC.

This clone has more than one count but fewer than ten. The chain is built from TRBV6-4 and TRBJ2-2; TRBD1 is a possible D gene (6 bases). Between the trimmed V and J ends, which lost 6 bases and 2 bases, there was a span of 16 bases. The CDR3 is made up of 16 amino acids. Germline V gene data show CDR1 as MRHNA and CDR2 as SNTAGT. CDR3 amino acids: CASSRSTGTNTGELFF. The DNA of the CDR3 is TGTGCCAGCAGCCGCTCGACAGGAACTAACACCGGGGAGCTGTTTTTT.

The chain links TRBV11-2 to TRBJ2-2, with D possibly matching TRBD2 (6 bases). Germline CDR1 and CDR2: SGHAT and FQNNGV. V lost 1 base to trimming and J lost 1 base, with 7 bases between them. CDR3 size: 15 residues. CDR3 in amino acids: CASSLAGGNTGELFF. CDR3 coding DNA: TGTGCCAGCAGCTTAGCCGGGGGGAACACCGGGGAGCTGTTTTTT.

The chain uses TRBV2 and TRBJ1-1, with 7 positions matching TRBD1. Germline CDR1 is SNHLY and CDR2 is FYNNEI. J was trimmed by 2 bases and V by 7 bases; bases with no gene match: 13. The CDR3 spans 16 residues. The CDR3 sequence: CASTGGRAGGNTEAFF. The CDR3 nucleotides read TGTGCCAGCACTGGTGGCCGGGCAGGGGGAAACACTGAAGCTTTCTTT.

The chain has TRBV14 and TRBJ1-6, with a possible D match to TRBD1 (5 bases). The germline V and J ends were trimmed by 0 bases and 6 bases, with 12 bases remaining between them. CDR1 and CDR2 (germline): SGHDN, FVKESK. This CDR3 has 16 amino acids. The CDR3 DNA reads TGTGCCAGCAGCCAAGAGGGGGGACCCCTTAATTCACCCCTCCACTTT. This encodes CASSQEGGPLNSPLHF.

Regarding this clone: The same CDR3 also results from other DNA sequences found in this sample. The chain uses TRBV11-2 and TRBJ1-2, with no clear D. The CDR3 length is 12 residues. Trimming took off 0 bases at V and 6 bases at J, with 5 bases between the two ends. Germline CDR1 is SGHAT and CDR2 is FQNNGV. CDR3 DNA sequence: TGTGCCAGCAGCTTAGAAGGGAATGGCTACACCTTC. Amino acids: CASSLEGNGYTF.

This sequence joins TRBV5-1 and TRBJ2-5, with D perhaps matching TRBD1 (5 bases). Germline CDR1 is SGHRS and CDR2 is YFSETQ. The CDR3 length is 15 residues. The ends were cut back, 0 bases at V and 0 bases at J, with 9 bases in the middle. The DNA for the CDR3 is TGCGCCAGCAGCTTGGTGGGGCAGAACCAAGAGACCCAGTACTTC. It codes for CASSLVGQNQETQYF.

The chain recombines TRBV19 with TRBJ1-1, with 12 nucleotides matching TRBD1. CDR3 size: 13 residues. After removal of 5 bases from V and 11 bases from J, the junction contained 6 bases not matched to a gene. Germline CDR1 and CDR2: LNHDA and SQIVND (reference sequence). The CDR3 coding sequence is TGTGCCAGTAGTCCCGGGACAGGGGGCTGGGCTTTCTTT. Its translation: CASSPGTGGWAFF.

Only one count was recorded for this clone. J is TRBJ1-6 and V is TRBV30, with D possibly being TRBD1 (6 bases). Germline V gene lookup returns CDR1 GTSNPN and CDR2 SVGIG (reference sequence). The germline V and J ends were trimmed by 0 bases and 0 bases, with 15 bases remaining between them. The CDR3 extends over 18 amino acids. CDR3 residues: CAWSVQGGGSSYNSPLHF. The DNA for the CDR3 is TGTGCCTGGAGTGTACAGGGAGGCGGCAGCTCCTATAATTCACCCCTCCACTTT.

The V call is TRBV2, the J call TRBJ1-1; D unclear. The CDR3 has 12 residues. V was pared by 8 bases and J by 0 bases, with 7 bases between. CDR1 is SNHLY, CDR2 FYNNEI, per germline. CDR3 nucleotide sequence: TGTGCCAGCCATATCATGAACACTGAAGCTTTCTTT. This sequence encodes CASHIMNTEAFF.

The V gene is TRBV6-6, the J gene TRBJ1-6, with 8 nucleotides matching TRBD1. Trimming removed 6 bases from V and 10 bases from J; junction bases left unmatched: 8. This CDR3 has 14 amino acids. Germline CDR1 reads MNHNY; CDR2 reads SVGAGI (reference sequence). The CDR3 DNA sequence: TGTGCCAGCAGACTCGACAGGGGTGGGTCACCCCTCCACTTT. Translated: CASRLDRGGSPLHF.

The genes are TRBV5-5 and TRBJ1-1; D might be TRBD1 (6 bases). The CDR3 is 15 residues long. The germline V gene has CDR1 SGHKS and CDR2 YYEKEE (reference sequence). V dropped 3 bases and J dropped 8 bases, with 20 bases sitting between them. CDR3 sequence: CASSSASTGKLEAFF. The CDR3 bases are TGTGCCAGCAGCTCAGCATCTACAGGGAAGCTCGAAGCTTTCTTT.

For the CDR3, the DNA is TGTGCCAGCAGTCCCAGAGGGAGGGAAAACACCATATATTTT. It is translated as CASSPRGRENTIYF. The chain combines TRBV6-6 with TRBJ1-3; no firm D call. The length of the CDR3 is 14 residues. Germline V gives CDR1 MNHNY, CDR2 SVGAGI (reference sequence). V lost 5 bases, J lost 6 bases, and 14 bases lay in between.

This clone was counted only a few times. The V gene is TRBV2, the J gene TRBJ1-5; the match to TRBD1 covers 11 bases. V lost 6 bases, J lost 3 bases, and 10 bases stayed unmatched. Per the germline V gene, CDR1 is SNHLY and CDR2 is FYNNEI. The CDR3 loop spans 17 amino acids. Here the CDR3 reads CASRYVLGQGDNQPQHF. The CDR3 bases are TGTGCCAGCAGATATGTTTTGGGACAGGGGGACAATCAGCCCCAGCATTTT.

The chain has TRBV18 and TRBJ2-1; weak D call: TRBD1 (5 bases). This CDR3 is 16 amino acids long. Between the trimmed V and J ends, which lost 2 bases and 3 bases, there was a span of 14 bases. Per germline, CDR1 KGHSH and CDR2 LQKENI. The CDR3, as DNA: TGTGCCAGCTCACCATCTCAAACAGGATTCTACAATGAGCAGTTCTTC. Translated, it gives CASSPSQTGFYNEQFF.

The J gene is TRBJ1-6, the V gene TRBV7-2; D is uncertain. V was cut by 4 bases and J by 11 bases, with 12 bases left in between. The V gene's germline CDR1 is SGHTA and CDR2 FQGNSA. The CDR3 spans 13 residues. In DNA form, the CDR3 reads TGTGCCAGCAGCTCCCCGGGCGGGCCACCCCTCCACTTT. Its protein product is CASSSPGGPPLHF.

V gene TRBV6-6 combines with J gene TRBJ2-1, with TRBD2 matching over 7 bases. The V segment lost 0 bases and the J segment 6 bases; nucleotides outside the gene matches: 5. This CDR3 region has 15 residues. Germline V gives CDR1 MNHNY, CDR2 SVGAGI (reference sequence). Here the CDR3 reads CASSYSLLASNEQFF. The CDR3 coding sequence is TGTGCCAGCAGTTACTCGCTACTAGCGAGCAATGAGCAGTTCTTC.

The chain recombines TRBV5-4 with TRBJ2-5, with D perhaps matching TRBD2 (6 bases). This CDR3 comprises 15 residues. Germline CDR1 SGHNT, CDR2 YYREEE (reference sequence). V was cut by 0 bases and J by 2 bases, with 11 bases left in between. The CDR3 sequence: CASSLAAGQQETQYF. The DNA for the CDR3 is TGTGCCAGCAGCTTGGCCGCGGGGCAGCAAGAGACCCAGTACTTC.

This sequence joins TRBV30 and TRBJ2-1; 13 nucleotides agree with TRBD2. CDR1 is GTSNPN and CDR2 is SVGIG in the germline V gene (reference sequence). Trimming at V came to 1 base and at J to 9 bases, leaving 6 bases not matched to a gene. The CDR3 has 15 amino acids. CDR3 in DNA: TGTGCCTGGAGTGGAAAGGGACTAGCGGGGTTTGAGCAGTTCTTC. Its protein product is CAWSGKGLAGFEQFF.

V is TRBV10-3 and J is TRBJ1-2; 9 bases fit TRBD1. CDR1 and CDR2 (germline): ENHRY, SYGVKD. Unmatched junction bases numbered 9, after V lost 6 bases and J lost 7 bases. The CDR3 is 14 amino acids. The CDR3 DNA sequence: TGTGCCATCAGGGGGACAGGGTTTGACCCTGGCTACACCTTC. Residues: CAIRGTGFDPGYTF.

The rearrangement joins TRBV18 to TRBJ1-2; maybe TRBD1 (5 bases). The germline V gene has CDR1 KGHSH and CDR2 LQKENI. Trimming stripped 3 bases from V and 5 bases from J, with 16 bases between. CDR3 length equals 15 residues. CDR3: CASSPIGGGDYGYTF. CDR3 DNA sequence: TGTGCCAGCTCACCGATTGGTGGAGGGGATTATGGCTACACCTTC. Full variable domain (remainder filled in from reference TRBV18 and TRBJ1-2): NAGVMQNPRHLVRRRGQEARLRCSPMKGHSHVYWYRQLPEEGLKFMVYLQKENIIDESGMPKERFSAEFPKEGPSILRIQQVVRGDSAAYFCASSPIGGGDYGYTFGSGTRLTVV.

CDR3 in amino acids: CASSPRTGAAVITGGKLFF. CDR3 nucleotide sequence: TGTGCCAGCAGCCCACGGACAGGGGCCGCCGTAATCACCGGAGGGAAACTGTTTTTT. V and J are TRBV11-2 and TRBJ1-4; 9 bases align to TRBD1. J gave up 11 bases and V 5 bases, and 24 bases lay outside the gene matches. The CDR3 extends over 19 amino acids. Per germline, CDR1 SGHAT and CDR2 FQNNGV.

The CDR3: CASRYREAGISNQPQHF. CDR3 coding DNA: TGTGCCAGCAGGTACAGGGAGGCGGGGATTAGCAATCAGCCCCAGCATTTT. The gene calls are TRBV28 and TRBJ1-5, with D maybe TRBD1 (6 bases). The CDR3 is made up of 17 amino acids. CDR1 MDHEN and CDR2 SYDVKM come from the germline V gene. V lost 6 bases to trimming and J lost 0 bases, with 18 bases between them.

This sequence joins TRBV11-3 and TRBJ2-3; D is possibly TRBD1 or TRBD2 (6 bases each). The V gene lost 5 bases and the J gene lost 3 bases, with 18 bases spanning the gap. Germline V gene sequence: CDR1 SGHNT, CDR2 YENEEA. The length of the CDR3 is 16 residues. CDR3: CASSRNGGFGTDTQYF. CDR3 sequence (DNA): TGTGCCAGCAGCCGAAACGGGGGCTTTGGGACAGATACGCAGTATTTT.

This sequence joins TRBV10-3 and TRBJ1-6; D might be TRBD1 (5 bases). The CDR3 is 14 residues long. The ends were cut back, 2 bases at V and 6 bases at J, with 8 bases in the middle. Germline CDR1 ENHRY, CDR2 SYGVKD. The CDR3, as DNA: TGTGCCATCAGTGAGGGGGCTACTAATTCACCCCTCCACTTT. This codes for CAISEGATNSPLHF.

This clone was observed once. The chain has TRBV27 and TRBJ2-1, with 10 bases lining up with TRBD2. CDR1 is MNHEY and CDR2 is SMNVEV in the germline V gene (reference sequence). After removal of 5 bases from V and 0 bases from J, the junction contained 7 bases not matched to a gene. This CDR3 is built from 17 residues. The CDR3 reads CASSQTLAGSSYNEQFF. Here the CDR3 DNA reads TGTGCCAGCAGTCAAACACTAGCGGGGAGCTCCTACAATGAGCAGTTCTTC.

This rearrangement joins TRBV9 to TRBJ2-2, with 7 bases matching TRBD2. The ends lost 1 base at V and 3 bases at J; junction bases unmatched: 6. The CDR3 is 16 residues long. Germline lookup yields CDR1 SGDLS and CDR2 YYNGEE. The CDR3 nucleotides are TGTGCCAGCAGCGTATCAAGCGGGGCGCACACCGGGGAGCTGTTTTTT. Protein product: CASSVSSGAHTGELFF.

The chain employs TRBV10-3 and TRBJ2-6, with D tentatively TRBD2 (5 bases). V was pared by 7 bases and J by 0 bases, with 16 bases between. CDR3 length: 17 amino acids. Germline CDR1 and CDR2: ENHRY and SYGVKD. In DNA, the CDR3 is TGTGCCATCAAGGCGGGTCCCGGAAGCTCTGGGGCCAACGTCCTGACTTTC. Translated: CAIKAGPGSSGANVLTF.

This clone was observed once. The chain uses TRBV7-9 and TRBJ1-5, with no clear D. From germline, CDR1 is SEHNR and CDR2 FQNEAQ (reference sequence). CDR3 length: 14 residues. Trimming shortened V by 5 bases and J by 10 bases, and 18 bases separated the two germline ends. CDR3 amino acids: CASSPLSGRGPQHF. The DNA of the CDR3 is TGTGCCAGCAGCCCCCTCAGCGGGAGAGGACCCCAGCATTTT.

This clone appeared a single time. V is TRBV11-3 and J is TRBJ1-2, with D uncertain. The ends were cut back, 0 bases at V and 4 bases at J, with 15 bases in the middle. This CDR3 contains 16 residues. Germline-derived CDR1 and CDR2 are SGHNT and YENEEA. The CDR3 loop reads CASSLDGGRLLYGYTF. DNA for the CDR3: TGTGCCAGCAGCTTAGATGGCGGCAGATTGCTCTATGGCTACACCTTC.

J is TRBJ1-2 and V is TRBV3-1 (or the pseudogene TRBV3-2); 10 bases agree with TRBD1. This CDR3 region has 15 residues. Germline trimming cut 2 bases from V and 5 bases from J; bases unmatched to any gene: 5. Germline CDR1 and CDR2: LGHDT and YNNKEL (reference sequence). CDR3 sequence (DNA): TGTGCCAGCAGCCAAACGGGACAGGGGCGGTATGGCTACACCTTC. The encoded protein is CASSQTGQGRYGYTF.

This chain connects TRBV5-8 to TRBJ1-6, with 9 bases aligning to TRBD1. This CDR3 is built from 15 residues. The germline V gene encodes CDR1 SGHTS and CDR2 YDEGEE. The J segment lost 7 bases and the V segment lost 1 base, leaving 3 bases of the junction unmatched. The CDR3 is CASSLKTGGNSPLHF. CDR3 sequence (DNA): TGTGCCAGCAGCTTGAAGACAGGGGGAAATTCACCCCTCCACTTT.